A selection of T cell receptor beta chains follows, all from one sample in a study of glioma-infiltrating T cells. TCRdb itself ran the multiplex PCR reads through MiXCR, one entry per CDR3 protein. The sample includes about 410,000 distinct CDR3 sequences, 41% of them seen just once. Input material: glioma tissue, nonneoplastic brain tissue, or PBMCs (not recorded which). These receptors were taken from a human donor with low-grade glioma or glioblastoma, undergoing nonglioma brain surgery, or in good health (not recorded which). The CDR3 runs from the conserved cysteine through the conserved F or W. A D gene is named only where the DNA matches it firmly. Size is stated for part of the rows, as once, few or many counts, or as a class when the clone is expanded.

v_call: TRBV7-9
d_call: .
j_call: TRBJ2-2
clone_size: .
cdr3_nt: TGTGCCAGCAGTACTCGGCAGGGACACACCGGGGAGCTGTTTTTT
cdr3_aa: CASSTRQGHTGELFF

v_call: TRBV4-1
d_call: TRBD2
j_call: TRBJ2-1
clone_size: .
cdr3_nt: TGCGCCAGCAGCCAACTAGCGGGAGGGCCTAGGGAGCAGTTCTTC
cdr3_aa: CASSQLAGGPREQFF

v_call: TRBV20-1
d_call: TRBD2
j_call: TRBJ2-7
clone_size: few
cdr3_nt: TGCAGTACAAAATGGGGACTAGGCTACGAGCAGTACTTC
cdr3_aa: CSTKWGLGYEQYF

v_call: TRBV28
d_call: .
j_call: TRBJ1-1
clone_size: .
cdr3_nt: TGTGCCAGCAGTTTCGGGGGCAGTATGAACACTGAAGCTTTCTTT
cdr3_aa: CASSFGGSMNTEAFF

v_call: TRBV14
d_call: TRBD2
j_call: TRBJ2-5
clone_size: .
cdr3_nt: TGTGCCAGCAGCCAAGAATGGACTAGAGTTGGGACCCAGTACTTC
cdr3_aa: CASSQEWTRVGTQYF

v_call: TRBV10-3
d_call: TRBD2
j_call: TRBJ2-3
clone_size: many
cdr3_nt: TGTGCCATCAGGGCTTGGCGGGAGGACACAGATACGCAGTATTTT
cdr3_aa: CAIRAWREDTDTQYF

v_call: TRBV27
d_call: TRBD2
j_call: TRBJ2-3
clone_size: many
cdr3_nt: TGTGCCAGCAGTGCTATGCGAGCGGGGCCCCTAGATACGCAGTATTTT
cdr3_aa: CASSAMRAGPLDTQYF

v_call: TRBV10-3
d_call: .
j_call: TRBJ2-1
clone_size: few
cdr3_nt: TGTGCCATCAGTGAGATAGTCTACAATGAGCAGTTCTTC
cdr3_aa: CAISEIVYNEQFF

v_call: TRBV7-9
d_call: TRBD2
j_call: TRBJ2-5
clone_size: few
cdr3_nt: TGTGCCAGCAGCTCTAGCGGGGGGGGAGAGACCCAGTACTTC
cdr3_aa: CASSSSGGGETQYF

v_call: TRBV3-1
d_call: .
j_call: TRBJ2-1
clone_size: .
cdr3_nt: TGTGCCAGCAGCCAAGTTACAAGCCCTCGGAACAATGAGCAGTTCTTC
cdr3_aa: CASSQVTSPRNNEQFF

v_call: TRBV5-4
d_call: .
j_call: TRBJ1-2
clone_size: .
cdr3_nt: TGTGCCAGCAGCTTGGATGAGGGCTACACCTTC
cdr3_aa: CASSLDEGYTF

v_call: TRBV20-1
d_call: TRBD1
j_call: TRBJ1-1
clone_size: many
cdr3_nt: TGCAGTGCTAGCAGGGGGCGGAACACTGAAGCTTTCTTT
cdr3_aa: CSASRGRNTEAFF

v_call: TRBV28
d_call: .
j_call: TRBJ1-2
clone_size: .
cdr3_nt: TGTGCCAGCAGTTTAGTGAGGGTGGGCTACACCTTC
cdr3_aa: CASSLVRVGYTF

v_call: TRBV12-3/TRBV12-4
d_call: .
j_call: TRBJ1-5
clone_size: .
cdr3_nt: TGTGCCAGCAGTTTGGGCGGCCAGTATCAGCCCCAGCATTTT
cdr3_aa: CASSLGGQYQPQHF

v_call: TRBV6-1
d_call: .
j_call: TRBJ1-2
clone_size: .
cdr3_nt: TGTGCCAGCAGTGAAGTAGCTAACTATGGCTACACCTTC
cdr3_aa: CASSEVANYGYTF

v_call: TRBV27
d_call: .
j_call: TRBJ2-6
clone_size: .
cdr3_nt: TGTGCCAGCATCTCAGGCATCTCTGGGGCCAACGTCCTGACTTTC
cdr3_aa: CASISGISGANVLTF

v_call: TRBV29-1
d_call: TRBD1
j_call: TRBJ2-1
clone_size: .
cdr3_nt: TGCAGCGTTGACGAGACCGGGACAGGGTACAATGAGCAGTTCTTC
cdr3_aa: CSVDETGTGYNEQFF

v_call: TRBV20-1
d_call: .
j_call: TRBJ1-1
clone_size: many
cdr3_nt: TGCAGTGCTGCAGGGGACACTGAAGCTTTCTTT
cdr3_aa: CSAAGDTEAFF